The table lists the clone carrying this T cell receptor beta chain with a count of one. Its antigen remains unknown. Clones were read by immunoSEQ multiplex PCR, and TCRdb kept only the in-frame ones, dropping some. The repertoire holds about 110,000 clones, with 94% as singletons. This CDR3 spans 13 amino acids. The ends lost 3 bases at V and 4 bases at J; junction bases unmatched: 1. CDR1 and CDR2 (germline): GTSNPN, SVGIG (reference sequence). The data derive from a study of T cell responses to AZD1222 COVID-19 vaccine. Study findings and constraints: Possibly, clonal diversity was underestimated; donors were largely white British and included more females. Among AZD1222 vaccinees, only 6 or 7 were seropositive at baseline.

The chain is built from TRBV30 and TRBJ2-3; 10 bases are shared with TRBD1. Material: peripheral blood, obtained 28 days after the second AZD1222 dose. This receptor was obtained from an adult who received the AZD1222 COVID-19 vaccine. The CDR3 region is CAWRGQGPDTQYF. CDR3 sequence (DNA): TGTGCCTGGAGGGGACAGGGGCCAGATACGCAGTATTTT.